Each of the 5 T cell receptor beta chains below was sequenced from the same sample in a study of blood T cell repertoires in COVID-19. Sequencing used immunoSEQ multiplex PCR; TCRdb keeps in-frame clones, though not all of them. Here the sample spans tens of thousands of clones, about three quarters being singletons. Material: peripheral blood. The receptors shown here come from a human donor in a cohort sampled during active COVID-19.

The chain has TRBV5-4 and TRBJ1-6; 9 nucleotides line up with TRBD1. CDR3 size: 16 residues. The J segment lost 2 bases and the V segment lost 5 bases, leaving 5 bases of the junction unmatched. Germline V CDR1 and CDR2: SGHNT, YYREEE (reference sequence). CDR3: CASRQQGATYNSPLHF. DNA for the CDR3: TGTGCCAGCAGGCAACAGGGGGCCACCTATAATTCACCCCTCCACTTT.

V usage is TRBV6-5 and J usage is TRBJ2-7; the D gene is possibly TRBD1 (5 bases). V lost 0 bases and J 5 bases, leaving 5 bases between the germline ends. Per germline, CDR1 MNHEY and CDR2 SVGAGI. The CDR3 has 12 amino acids. This CDR3 reads CASSYSGDEQYF. The DNA of the CDR3 is TGTGCCAGCAGTTACTCAGGGGACGAGCAGTACTTC.

The rearrangement joins TRBV28 to TRBJ1-5; D possibly corresponds to TRBD1 (5 bases). Germline V CDR1 and CDR2: MDHEN, SYDVKM. Between the trimmed V and J ends, which lost 6 bases and 1 base, there was a span of 13 bases. CDR3 size: 15 residues. The CDR3 DNA follows: TGTGCCAGCAGATACCAGGGTGCAAGCAATCAGCCCCAGCATTTT. It is translated as CASRYQGASNQPQHF.

This sequence joins TRBV5-4 and TRBJ2-7; 9 positions match TRBD2. This CDR3 has 16 residues. J gave up 5 bases and V 0 bases, and 9 bases lay outside the gene matches. Germline V gene sequence: CDR1 SGHNT, CDR2 YYREEE (reference sequence). The CDR3 region is CASSLEAGGPPNEQYF. The CDR3 DNA is TGTGCCAGCAGCTTGGAGGCGGGAGGGCCCCCAAACGAGCAGTACTTC.

Ten or more counts support this clone. This chain connects TRBV3-1 (or the pseudogene TRBV3-2) to TRBJ2-7, with 13 bases lining up with TRBD2. This CDR3 has 15 residues. V lost 1 base and J lost 6; bases outside the gene matches: 3. Germline assignment: CDR1 LGHDT and CDR2 YNNKEL (reference sequence). The CDR3 region has the DNA TGTGCCAGCAGCCAAGGACTAGCGGGAGGTCCCGAGCAGTACTTC. Translation: CASSQGLAGGPEQYF.